This T cell receptor beta chain was sequenced for a study of graft-versus-host responses after intestinal transplantation. General study results and limits: GvH clones turned up in recipient marrow; some had shown up first in ileum or blood.

A note on this clone: Its antigen is not identified.

Assay: immunoSEQ multiplex PCR; the TCRdb copy retains only in-frame clones and omits some. The sample consists of about 88,000 clones, approximately 92% of them appearing once. The CDR3 has 15 residues. CDR1 and CDR2 from the germline V gene are SNHLY and FYNNEI. Germline trimming cut 4 bases from V and 2 bases from J; bases unmatched to any gene: 3. The sequencing here drew on unstimulated CD4+ T cells sorted from spleen or lymph node cells, taken before intestinal transplant. This rearrangement joins TRBV2 to TRBJ2-3; 10 bases are shared with TRBD2. The source of this sequence is a human donor who received an intestinal transplant. CDR3 coding DNA: TGTGCCAGCAGTGGACTAGCGGGTTACACAGATACGCAGTATTTT. Amino acid sequence: CASSGLAGYTDTQYF.